This T cell receptor (beta chain) was identified during a study of T cells in narcolepsy. Per germline, CDR1 SGHDN and CDR2 FVKESK. Trimming removed 4 bases at V and 0 bases at J, with 13 bases between. The CDR3 has 15 residues. Some clones are missing from TCRdb's copy, which holds only in-frame ones; the method was immunoSEQ multiplex PCR. The profile shows around 35,000 clones, 82% of them singletons. The TCR was taken from a human donor with narcolepsy. The V and J genes are TRBV14 and TRBJ2-7; either TRBD1 or TRBD2 may supply D (6 bases each). The source material was CD45RA- memory CD4+ T cells from PBMCs. CDR3 coding DNA: TGTGCCAGCAGCCGAATAGGGGGGTCCTCCTACGAGCAGTACTTC. It encodes CASSRIGGSSYEQYF.